Presented here are 29 T cell receptor beta chains from one specimen sequenced in a study of post-analysis software for immune sequencing data. Study-wide results and limits: Higher frequency in patients than in controls was seen for about five TRBV segments, with TRBV5-6, TRBV5-1 and TRBV20-1 among them.

TCR beta cDNA libraries had unique molecular identifiers. Each CDR3 protein gets one entry after TCRdb re-called the PCR reads with MiXCR. The sample shows about 560,000 distinct CDR3 sequences, roughly 47% of them seen only once. These receptors have no identified antigens. Sequencing input: blood. The receptors originated from a girl aged 10-17 years with multiple sclerosis.

In its sample, this clonotype was seen many times. The V and J genes are TRBV9 and TRBJ2-1; tentatively, D is TRBD1 or TRBD2 (5 bases each). Trimming cost V 4 bases and J 7 bases, with 12 bases left between them. This CDR3 spans 13 amino acids. CDR1 is SGDLS and CDR2 is YYNGEE in the germline V gene. CDR3 nucleotide sequence: TGTGCCAGCAGCCTAAATTGGGGGAATGAGCAGTTCTTC. Its translation: CASSLNWGNEQFF.

V is TRBV6-6 and J is TRBJ2-1; D may be TRBD1 (5 bases). The V gene lost 5 bases and the J gene lost 3 bases, with 14 bases spanning the gap. This CDR3 is 15 amino acids long. Germline CDR1 MNHNY, CDR2 SVGAGI (reference sequence). CDR3 residues: CASSPLRGDYNEQFF. The CDR3 nucleotides read TGTGCCAGCAGTCCCCTTAGGGGTGACTACAATGAGCAGTTCTTC.

The chain carries TRBV2 and TRBJ2-3, with 11 bases fitting TRBD2. Trimming removed 2 bases from V and 6 bases from J; junction bases left unmatched: 4. The V gene's germline CDR1 is SNHLY and CDR2 FYNNEI. CDR3 length: 15 residues. DNA of the CDR3: TGTGCCAGCAGTGAACCGACTAGCGGGACGGATACGCAGTATTTT. This gives the protein CASSEPTSGTDTQYF.

This clonotype appeared a few times. The CDR3: CASSLKGRGARVVYEQYF. As DNA, the CDR3 is TGTGCCAGCAGTTTAAAAGGCCGGGGGGCACGGGTAGTCTACGAGCAGTACTTC. The chain uses TRBV27 and TRBJ2-7; D might be TRBD2 (7 bases). This CDR3 has 18 amino acids. Trimming removed 2 bases at V and 3 bases at J, with 23 bases between. Germline CDR1 and CDR2: MNHEY and SMNVEV (reference sequence).

The rearrangement links TRBV4-1 to TRBJ2-7; D may be TRBD2 (5 bases). The CDR3 covers 18 residues. The ends were cut back, 4 bases at V and 0 bases at J, with 22 bases in the middle. Germline values: CDR1 MGHRA, CDR2 YSYEKL. The CDR3 DNA follows: TGCGCCAGCAGCCCCCCAGGCGACTGGGCGGGTACCTCCTACGAGCAGTACTTC. Protein: CASSPPGDWAGTSYEQYF.

The chain couples TRBV7-9 to TRBJ2-1; no reliable D call. The CDR3 has 12 residues. The germline V gene has CDR1 SEHNR and CDR2 FQNEAQ (reference sequence). With 1 base removed from V and 9 bases from J, the gap between germline ends came to 7 bases. The CDR3 protein is CASSLGELEQFF. The CDR3 DNA reads TGTGCCAGCAGCTTAGGAGAGCTTGAGCAGTTCTTC.

This clonotype was observed once. This chain uses TRBV4-1 with TRBJ2-5; D possibly corresponds to TRBD1 (6 bases). The better agreement between TRBJ2-7 and the DNA end casts doubt on the J call. The germline gives CDR1 MGHRA, CDR2 YSYEKL. The CDR3 contains 13 residues. The CDR3 loop reads CASGPGTSYEQYF. For the CDR3, the DNA is TGCGCCAGCGGCCCTGGGACATCGTACGAGCAGTACTTC.

This clonotype showed up just a few times. The chain carries TRBV20-1 and TRBJ2-3, with D possibly TRBD2 on 5 matching bases. Germline values: CDR1 DFQATT, CDR2 SNEGSKA (reference sequence). CDR3 length equals 16 residues. The V gene lost 2 bases and the J gene lost 4 bases, with 19 bases spanning the gap. CDR3 DNA: TGCAGTGCTAGACCACTCAATTTAGGGCGGGCAGATACGCAGTATTTT. This gives the protein CSARPLNLGRADTQYF.

This chain connects TRBV29-1 to TRBJ1-1; D is unresolved. This CDR3 spans 12 amino acids. Trimming removed 8 bases at V and 5 bases at J, with 15 bases between. Germline CDR1 SQVTM, CDR2 ANQGSEA. The CDR3 coding sequence is TGCAGCTCCGTCGAGGGTGGGACTGAAGCTTTCTTT. Protein sequence: CSSVEGGTEAFF.

The V and J genes are TRBV4-1 and TRBJ2-5; D is ambiguous. This CDR3 is built from 14 residues. The germline V gene encodes CDR1 MGHRA and CDR2 YSYEKL. V was cut by 3 bases and J by 1 base, with 9 bases left in between. The CDR3 DNA is TGCGCCAGCAGCCAGTCCCCTATCCAAGAGACCCAGTACTTC. Translation: CASSQSPIQETQYF.

The gene calls are TRBV2 and TRBJ2-7, with TRBD1 as a possible D gene (6 bases). Trimming took off 1 base at V and 2 bases at J, with 9 bases between the two ends. The CDR3 is made up of 14 amino acids. The germline CDR1 and CDR2 sequences are SNHLY and FYNNEI. The CDR3 bases are TGTGCCAGCAGTGAAGGGTCAGGGGCCTACGAGCAGTACTTC. This sequence encodes CASSEGSGAYEQYF.

This clonotype is a singleton in its sample. CDR3 DNA: TGTGCCAGCAGCCAAGAAGCAGGGGTCAATCAGCCCCAGCATTTT. It yields the protein CASSQEAGVNQPQHF. This chain joins TRBV4-2 and TRBJ1-5, with D perhaps TRBD1 (6 bases). This CDR3 is 15 amino acids long. Per the germline V gene, CDR1 is LGHNA and CDR2 is YNFKEQ. The V end lost 0 bases, the J end lost 3 bases, and 9 bases lay between the germline ends.

This clonotype has only a few counts. The chain combines TRBV7-9 with TRBJ2-1; the match to TRBD2 covers 13 bases. The CDR3 has 18 residues. Germline V CDR1 and CDR2: SEHNR, FQNEAQ (reference sequence). V gave up 4 bases and J gave up 8 bases; unmatched junction bases: 14. The CDR3 DNA sequence: TGTGCCAGCAGCTCAACCCCGGGACTAGCGGGGACTTTAGATGAGCAGTTCTTC. This encodes CASSSTPGLAGTLDEQFF.

This chain uses TRBV29-1 with TRBJ2-1, with TRBD1 matching 7 bases. Per the germline V gene, CDR1 is SQVTM and CDR2 is ANQGSEA. This CDR3 has 15 amino acids. The trim removed 5 bases at V and 9 bases at J, leaving 16 bases unmatched. The CDR3 loop reads CSVTPTGAYTGEQFF. CDR3 nucleotide sequence: TGCAGCGTTACCCCTACAGGGGCTTATACGGGTGAGCAGTTCTTC.

The chain combines TRBV4-1 with TRBJ1-2, with no clear D. The CDR3 is 13 amino acids. Trimming removed 1 base from V and 2 bases from J, with 5 bases in between. CDR1 MGHRA and CDR2 YSYEKL come from the germline V gene. The CDR3 loop is CASSQAQNYGYTF. DNA for the CDR3: TGCGCCAGCAGCCAAGCTCAAAACTATGGCTACACCTTC.

This clonotype has a handful of counts. J is TRBJ2-1 and V is TRBV5-1; 8 nucleotides line up with TRBD2. This CDR3 spans 15 amino acids. The V segment lost 1 base and the J segment 3 bases; nucleotides outside the gene matches: 3. Germline-derived CDR1 and CDR2 are SGHRS and YFSETQ. CDR3 sequence reads: CASSLSGGIYNEQFF. The CDR3 region has the DNA TGCGCCAGCAGCTTGAGCGGGGGTATCTACAATGAGCAGTTCTTC.

This clonotype occurred a few times. The J gene is TRBJ2-5, the V gene TRBV4-1; possibly TRBD2 for D (5 bases). The CDR3 covers 14 residues. CDR1 MGHRA and CDR2 YSYEKL come from the germline V gene. V was shortened by 1 base and J by 5 bases, with 11 bases between the two germline ends. In nucleotides, the CDR3 is TGCGCCAGCAGCCAAGTAGAAAGAGGGGAGACCCAGTACTTC. Translated: CASSQVERGETQYF.

The V call is TRBV29-1, the J call TRBJ1-1; tentatively, D is TRBD1 (5 bases). Trimming shortened V by 5 bases and J by 0 bases, and 10 bases separated the two germline ends. Germline V gives CDR1 SQVTM, CDR2 ANQGSEA. This CDR3 has 13 residues. As DNA, the CDR3 is TGCAGCGTTTGCCGGGGGATGAACACTGAAGCTTTCTTT. It yields the protein CSVCRGMNTEAFF.

V is TRBV12-3 or TRBV12-4 and J is TRBJ1-2; D may be TRBD1 (5 bases). V lost 5 bases and J lost 2, with 12 bases in between. The CDR3 has 14 residues. The CDR3 DNA follows: TGTGCCAGCAGTAACCCCCAGGGAAACTATGGCTACACCTTC. Its translation is CASSNPQGNYGYTF.

The chain joins TRBV12-3 or TRBV12-4 to TRBJ1-1, with 7 bases aligning to TRBD1. CDR3 length: 15 amino acids. V was clipped by 4 bases and J by 3 bases; unmatched bases: 8. As DNA, the CDR3 is TGTGCCAGCAGTTCCCGACAGGGTGGGGACACTGAAGCTTTCTTT. It translates to CASSSRQGGDTEAFF.

The chain recombines TRBV7-2 with TRBJ1-4; D is perhaps TRBD1 (5 bases). Looked up from germline, CDR1 is SGHTA and CDR2 is FQGNSA. V lost 5 bases and J lost 7, with 14 bases in between. The CDR3 totals 14 residues. CDR3: CASSPEGRGEKLFF. The CDR3 region has the DNA TGTGCCAGCAGCCCGGAGGGACGGGGTGAAAAACTGTTTTTT.

V gene TRBV20-1 combines with J gene TRBJ2-1; tentatively, D is TRBD2 (6 bases). This CDR3 is 15 amino acids long. The germline V and J ends were trimmed by 3 bases and 6 bases, with 18 bases remaining between them. CDR1 and CDR2 (germline): DFQATT, SNEGSKA (reference sequence). The CDR3 DNA reads as TGCAGTGCTAGCCCCGCCGGGGGAGATATCAATGAGCAGTTCTTC. This codes for CSASPAGGDINEQFF.

The V call is TRBV4-2, the J call TRBJ2-5, with 7 positions matching TRBD2. J lost 3 bases, V lost 4 bases, and 8 bases had no gene match. This CDR3 spans 15 amino acids. Germline lookup yields CDR1 LGHNA and CDR2 YNFKEQ. CDR3 nucleotides: TGTGCCAGCAGCCCCCTGTGGGCGGGGGAAGAGACCCAGTACTTC. Translation gives CASSPLWAGEETQYF.

V is TRBV3-1 and J is TRBJ2-7, with 7 bases matching TRBD2. Germline CDR1 and CDR2: LGHDT and YNNKEL (reference sequence). The V and J ends lost 6 bases and 6 bases, in that order; junction bases with no gene match: 17. The CDR3 length is 16 residues. CDR3 bases: TGTGCCAGCAGTCCAGGCCCCGGGGGGTGGGACTCCGAGCAGTACTTC. Translated: CASSPGPGGWDSEQYF.

The chain couples TRBV7-9 to TRBJ2-5; a possible D gene is TRBD1 (5 bases). The CDR3 has 11 amino acids. Trimming removed 3 bases from V and 11 bases from J, with 10 bases in between. The germline V gene encodes CDR1 SEHNR and CDR2 FQNEAQ (reference sequence). CDR3 sequence: CASSLSGRQYF. For the CDR3, the DNA is TGTGCCAGCAGCTTGTCAGGGCGGCAGTACTTC.

CDR3 nucleotide sequence: TGTGCCAGCAGCCGGGGGCTGGGACAGGGGGCACGTGAGACCCAGTACTTC. Encoded protein: CASSRGLGQGARETQYF. The chain recombines TRBV5-6 with TRBJ2-5; TRBD1 aligns across 12 bases. This CDR3 contains 17 residues. V lost 4 bases, J lost 5 bases, and 12 bases stayed unmatched. Germline-derived CDR1 and CDR2 are SGHDT and YYEEEE.

This clonotype was seen more than once but under ten times. The chain has TRBV2 and TRBJ2-4, with unresolved D. Germline values: CDR1 SNHLY, CDR2 FYNNEI. The CDR3 sequence is 17 residues long. V lost 4 bases to trimming and J lost 0 bases, with 16 bases between them. CDR3 sequence reads: CASSASTIIEAKNIQYF. The CDR3 DNA follows: TGTGCCAGCAGTGCCTCCACGATCATTGAAGCCAAAAACATTCAGTACTTC.

This chain connects TRBV10-3 to TRBJ2-1; D ambiguous. V was pared by 2 bases and J by 7 bases, with 9 bases between. This CDR3 has 13 residues. Germline V CDR1 and CDR2: ENHRY, SYGVKD. The DNA of the CDR3 is TGTGCCATCAGTGAGGAGGCGTTGAATGAGCAGTTCTTC. This translates into CAISEEALNEQFF.

This rearrangement joins TRBV7-2 to TRBJ2-2; 9 nucleotides match TRBD1. CDR3 length equals 17 residues. Unmatched junction bases numbered 9, after V lost 1 base and J lost 6 bases. Germline V gene sequence: CDR1 SGHTA, CDR2 FQGNSA. The CDR3 coding sequence is TGTGCCAGCAGCTTAGTTTCCGGGACAGGGTTATCCGGGGAGCTGTTTTTT. This encodes CASSLVSGTGLSGELFF.